Listed below are T cell receptor beta chains from one sample, sequenced in a study of cytomegalovirus exposure and HLA in healthy donors. The protocol was immunoSEQ multiplex PCR, while the TCRdb copy is restricted to in-frame clones and leaves out a portion. The sample shows about 180,000 clones, around 80% of them seen only once. The sequencing sample was made of PBMCs. These receptor sequences come from a woman aged 25 to 39 in good health and CMV-seronegative. Each CDR3 is given with its conserved first and last residue.

TRBV6-1 CASSPMTSGIQYF
TRBV27 CASSLSQGLYGYTF
TRBV11-3 CASSRTGQSQYF
TRBV11-2 CASSPSWGLNTGELFF
TRBV7-2 CASSLLRTAGNEQYF
TRBV27 CASSPLYSGEKLFF
TRBV6-5 CASSYSNVFRGGAFF
TRBV19 CASTAGLAGVDTQYF
TRBV14 CASSRTGAGNTIYF
TRBV10-3 CAISEEQGTGELFF
TRBV5-6 CASSRGQGRSNQPQHF
TRBV9 CASSVGGFTEAFF
TRBV10-3 CAISEVLASGEQYF
TRBV20-1 CSARDRDRRLF
TRBV28 CASSLPLSGVASSTQYF
TRBV28 CASNEGAGPYNSPLHF
TRBV5-6 CASSSVSAGGPVYNEQFF
TRBV5-1 CASSLFGLAYLPYYEQYF
TRBV29-1 CSVMVTLTYNEQFF
TRBV9 CASSVTAGGNNEQFF
TRBV11-2 CASDKLGGSAGELFF
TRBV6-4 CASSDPGQGIPGESGNTIYF
TRBV7-9 CASSGGLAGGLSYNEQFF
TRBV15 CATSRDRGTGDTEAFF
TRBV2 CASSSVPSYEQYF
TRBV29-1 CTVVGTGTGETQYF
TRBV6-1 CASSVYSGRSTDTQYF
TRBV7-8 CASSLKTSGSIYEQYF
TRBV5-1 CASSNGQGVSSGANVLTF
TRBV19 CASSSAGGTYNEQFF
TRBV28 CASILMGRGTEAFF
TRBV5-1 CASSLAGTDTQYF
TRBV30 CAWKAVLNYNEQFF
TRBV2 CASSLDKNTEAFF
TRBV9 CASSEEVWTGGPTDTQYF
TRBV10-2 CASSEDLVGFYYGYTF
TRBV2 CASSDRGIQETQYF
TRBV23-1 CASSHLSQWSFWSRVSGYTF
TRBV5-1 CASSFHPLRVAPRDEQYF
TRBV5-1 CASSPTGTETDTQYF
TRBV27 CASSPRRNTEAFF
TRBV1 CTSSQKGQSTGELFF
TRBV11-2 CASSPIRDRVFTDTQYF
TRBV27 CASSSELRLRGRDTEAFF
TRBV12-5 CASGLVIGGLAGEPSYNEQFF
TRBV14 CASSHGGQGGQQYF
TRBV6-1 CASSERGGRARNEQFF
TRBV7-2 CASSPVAGDAGELFF
TRBV5-1 CASSLVGTGGFNEQFF
TRBV30 CAWSYGRGGSYEQYF
TRBV5-4 CASSSQRDRIGTDTQYF
TRBV5-4 CASSPGGPAAANVLTF
TRBV2 CASGSGSSGNTIYF
TRBV14 CASGPGTRSYEQYF
TRBV7-9 CASSFLAGADTQYF
TRBV2 CAPRGGDRETQYF
TRBV2 CASSLLGQGSGELFF